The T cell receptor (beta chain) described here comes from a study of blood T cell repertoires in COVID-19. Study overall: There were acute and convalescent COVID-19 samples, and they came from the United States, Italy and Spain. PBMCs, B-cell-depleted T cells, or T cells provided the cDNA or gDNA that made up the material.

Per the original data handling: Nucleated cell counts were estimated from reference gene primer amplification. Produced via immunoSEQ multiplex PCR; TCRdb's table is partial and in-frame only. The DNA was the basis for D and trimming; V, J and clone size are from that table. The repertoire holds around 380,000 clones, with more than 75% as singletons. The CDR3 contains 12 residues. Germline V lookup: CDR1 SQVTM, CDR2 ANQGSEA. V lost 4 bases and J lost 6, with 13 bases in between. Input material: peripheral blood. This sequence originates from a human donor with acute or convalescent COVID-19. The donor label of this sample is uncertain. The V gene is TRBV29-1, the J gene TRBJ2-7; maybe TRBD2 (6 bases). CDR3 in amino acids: CSVAEGGAEQYF. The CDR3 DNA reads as TGCAGCGTTGCTGAGGGCGGGGCCGAGCAGTACTTC.